This T cell receptor (beta chain) was profiled in a study of cytomegalovirus exposure and HLA in healthy donors. Across the whole study: Early on, a data release was issued that held tens of millions of unique TCRs from HLA-typed donors. Study results and limitations: Cytomegalovirus status, reportedly, was diagnosed with high specificity and sensitivity by the classifier. Despite most TCR sequences being rare, some public TCRs occurred in many donors. What a later analysis reportedly showed was that an Asian-associated ancestry cluster had fewer N-insertions than the 666-donor mean.

With respect to this clone: Its antigen remains unidentified.

The study ran its PCR with 60 Vbeta and 13 Jbeta primers. Method: immunoSEQ multiplex PCR; TCRdb's copy keeps in-frame clones and lacks some. The sample lists 200,000 or so clones, roughly 80% seen once, with approximately 3.9% in the top ten. The sample was PBMCs. This TCR was sampled from a middle-aged man in good health and CMV-seronegative.

The CDR3 DNA follows: TGCAGCGTTTTAGGTTCAGGGTGGGGAGAGACCCAGTACTTC. It specifies CSVLGSGWGETQYF. The gene calls are TRBV29-1 and TRBJ2-5, with TRBD1 as a possible D gene (5 bases). Germline V gives CDR1 SQVTM, CDR2 ANQGSEA. The V gene lost 5 bases and the J gene lost 4 bases, with 17 bases spanning the gap. The CDR3 loop spans 14 amino acids.